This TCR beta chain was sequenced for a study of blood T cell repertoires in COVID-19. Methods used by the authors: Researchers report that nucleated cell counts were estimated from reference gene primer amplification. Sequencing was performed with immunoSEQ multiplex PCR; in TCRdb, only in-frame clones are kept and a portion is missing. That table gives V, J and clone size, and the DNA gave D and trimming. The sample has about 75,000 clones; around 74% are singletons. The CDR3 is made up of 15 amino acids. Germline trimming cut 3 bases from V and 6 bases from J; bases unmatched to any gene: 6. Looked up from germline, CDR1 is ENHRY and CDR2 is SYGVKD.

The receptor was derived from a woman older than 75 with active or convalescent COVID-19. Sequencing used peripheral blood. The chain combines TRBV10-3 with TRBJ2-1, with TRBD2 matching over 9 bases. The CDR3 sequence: CAISDPGLAVNEQFF. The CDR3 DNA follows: TGTGCCATCAGTGATCCGGGACTAGCCGTCAATGAGCAGTTCTTC.